These 9 T cell receptor beta chains share one sample of origin, sequenced in a study of CD8 T cells in Susac syndrome. Random hexamers primed reverse transcription of about 0.45 to 1 ug RNA. MiXCR, run by TCRdb on the immunoSEQ multiplex PCR reads, gives a single entry per CDR3 protein. The sample gives fewer than 150,000 distinct CDR3 sequences, 94% of which show up once; about 0.25% is in the top ten. Material: CD8+ T cells from PBMCs. The receptor set was obtained from a human donor in good health.

The V and J genes are TRBV9 and TRBJ2-2, with TRBD2 matching over 8 bases. The CDR3 loop spans 16 amino acids. The ends lost 0 bases at V and 7 bases at J; junction bases unmatched: 8. Germline values: CDR1 SGDLS, CDR2 YYNGEE. As DNA, the CDR3 is TGTGCCAGCAGCGTAGTTGCGGGAGGCCTACACGGGGAGCTGTTTTTT. It translates to CASSVVAGGLHGELFF.

The gene calls are TRBV7-8 and TRBJ2-5; TRBD1 agrees at 9 bases. Trimming took 3 bases from V and 5 from J; bases not matched to a gene: 16. The length of the CDR3 is 18 residues. Looked up from germline, CDR1 is SGHVS and CDR2 is FQNEAQ. Written as DNA, the CDR3 is TGTGCCAGCAGCTTCGTATTTTCGGAACAGGGGGCGGTGGAGACCCAGTACTTC. Protein sequence: CASSFVFSEQGAVETQYF.

The chain carries TRBV3-1 and TRBJ2-1; tentative D call: TRBD1 (5 bases). V was trimmed by 1 base and J by 6 bases, leaving 13 bases between them. Per germline, CDR1 LGHDT and CDR2 YNNKEL (reference sequence). This CDR3 has 15 amino acids. CDR3 nucleotides: TGTGCCAGCAGCCAAGGTCCAGGGAAGAGCAATGAGCAGTTCTTC. Its translation is CASSQGPGKSNEQFF.

The genes are TRBV4-3 and TRBJ2-1, with 7 bases matching TRBD2. Germline trimming cut 0 bases from V and 2 bases from J; bases unmatched to any gene: 7. CDR1 LGHNA and CDR2 YSLEER come from the germline V gene. This CDR3 is 17 amino acids long. The CDR3 region is CASSQEVLAATYNEQFF. The CDR3 region has the DNA TGCGCCAGCAGCCAAGAAGTCCTAGCGGCTACCTACAATGAGCAGTTCTTC.

The chain employs TRBV30 and TRBJ2-1; D is undetermined. The ends were cut back, 3 bases at V and 5 bases at J, with 8 bases in the middle. CDR3 length equals 12 residues. The germline V gene encodes CDR1 GTSNPN and CDR2 SVGIG (reference sequence). CDR3 coding DNA: TGTGCCTGGAGCGGAATAAACAATGAGCAGTTCTTC. This encodes CAWSGINNEQFF.

CDR3 DNA: TGTGCCAGCAGCGGGGACAACAATCAGCCCCAGCATTTT. It specifies CASSGDNNQPQHF. The chain employs TRBV3-1 and TRBJ1-5, with D maybe TRBD1 (6 bases). The CDR3 has 13 residues. Per germline, CDR1 LGHDT and CDR2 YNNKEL (reference sequence). Trimming shortened V by 5 bases and J by 3 bases, and 8 bases separated the two germline ends.

The chain joins TRBV9 to TRBJ2-3, with D maybe TRBD2 (6 bases). Trimming stripped 4 bases from V and 4 bases from J, with 19 bases between. CDR1 is SGDLS and CDR2 is YYNGEE in the germline V gene. The CDR3 sequence is 16 residues long. The CDR3 here is CASSRLGGESPDTQYF. DNA for the CDR3: TGTGCCAGCAGCCGTCTGGGGGGAGAGTCTCCAGATACGCAGTATTTT. The full variable domain, completed using reference TRBV9 and TRBJ2-3, is DSGVTQTPKHLITATGQRVTLRCSPRSGDLSVYWYQQSLDQGLQFLIQYYNGEERAKGNILERFSAQQFPDLHSELNLSSLELGDSALYFCASSRLGGESPDTQYFGPGTRLTVL.

The chain employs TRBV29-1 and TRBJ2-1, with D perhaps matching TRBD1 or TRBD2 (7 bases each). Trimming took 8 bases from V and 4 from J, leaving 15 bases between them. This CDR3 is 13 amino acids long. Germline V gene lookup returns CDR1 SQVTM and CDR2 ANQGSEA. The DNA of the CDR3 is TGCAGCATTCTCAGGGGGGGGTACAATGAGCAGTTCTTC. It codes for CSILRGGYNEQFF.

The genes are TRBV5-1 and TRBJ1-1, with TRBD1 as a possible D gene (6 bases). CDR3 size: 15 residues. Germline V CDR1 and CDR2: SGHRS, YFSETQ. V lost 1 base to trimming and J lost 1 base, with 11 bases between them. CDR3 nucleotides: TGCGCCAGCAGCTTGATGGACAGCAAGAACACTGAAGCTTTCTTT. It is translated as CASSLMDSKNTEAFF.